This entry concerns a single T cell receptor (beta chain). Its frequency places this clonotype as medium-sized (0.01 to 0.1%); no count is recorded. What this receptor recognizes is not known. The sample comes from a study of diagnostic markers for celiac disease (dated by TCRdb to about 2020). From the germline V gene, CDR1 is SGDLS and CDR2 is YYNGEE. The CDR3 has 17 amino acids, counting the end cysteine and phenylalanine. The record lacks a DNA sequence. The sample was run on an Illumina MiSeq. The reads went through TCRdb reprocessing, and each CDR3 protein sequence gets one entry with no DNA. This sample's clone table shows around 7,500 distinct CDR3 sequences. The ten largest account for 5.5% to 7% of the sample.

The chain is assembled from TRBV9 and TRBJ2-1; TCRdb gives TRBD1 as the D gene, but with no DNA this cannot be confirmed. Sequencing used either unsorted cells or a sorted T cell fraction (not recorded which). This receptor was identified in a human donor. This table probably holds off-target reads from a library built for another chain. The CDR3: CASSVGLGQRTYNEQFF.